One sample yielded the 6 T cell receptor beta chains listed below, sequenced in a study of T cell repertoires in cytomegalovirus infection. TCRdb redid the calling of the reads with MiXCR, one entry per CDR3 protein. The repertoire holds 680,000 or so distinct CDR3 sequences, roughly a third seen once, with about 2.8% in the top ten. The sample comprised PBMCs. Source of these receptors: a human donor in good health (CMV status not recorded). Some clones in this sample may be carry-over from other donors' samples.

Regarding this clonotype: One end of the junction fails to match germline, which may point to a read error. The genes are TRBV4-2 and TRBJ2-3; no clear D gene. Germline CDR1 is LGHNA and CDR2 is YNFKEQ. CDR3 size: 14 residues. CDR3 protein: CASSQDQATYTQYF. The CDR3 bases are TGTGCCAGCAGCCAGGACCAGGCCACATATACGCAGTATTTT.

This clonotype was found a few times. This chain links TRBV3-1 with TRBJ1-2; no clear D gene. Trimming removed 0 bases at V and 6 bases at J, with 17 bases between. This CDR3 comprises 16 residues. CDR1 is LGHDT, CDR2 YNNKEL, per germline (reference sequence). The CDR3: CASSQEPPGQRDGYTF. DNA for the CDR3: TGTGCCAGCAGCCAAGAACCGCCGGGCCAAAGAGATGGCTACACCTTC.

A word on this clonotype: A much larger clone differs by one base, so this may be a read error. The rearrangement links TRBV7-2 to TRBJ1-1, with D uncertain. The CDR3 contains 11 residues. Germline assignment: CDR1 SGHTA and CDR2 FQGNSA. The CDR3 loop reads CDTFPLTAAFF. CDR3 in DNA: TGTGACACCTTTCCTCTCACGGCGGCTTTCTTT.

CDR3 nucleotide sequence: TGTGCCAGCAGAAGAGATTCGGGGTCGGGACAGCCCCAGCATTTT. Its protein is CASRRDSGSGQPQHF. The V call is TRBV27, the J call TRBJ1-5; D is unresolved. CDR3 size: 15 residues. V lost 6 bases and J lost 7, with 19 bases in between. Per germline, CDR1 MNHEY and CDR2 SMNVEV (reference sequence).

The CDR3 reads CASSETGGFTEAFF. For the CDR3, the DNA is TGTGCCAGCAGTGAAACAGGGGGGTTCACTGAAGCTTTCTTT. This chain links TRBV2 with TRBJ1-1; TRBD1 aligns across 8 bases. With V trimmed by 2 bases and J by 4 bases, 3 bases remained unmatched. This CDR3 has 14 amino acids. CDR1 and CDR2 from the germline V gene are SNHLY and FYNNEI.

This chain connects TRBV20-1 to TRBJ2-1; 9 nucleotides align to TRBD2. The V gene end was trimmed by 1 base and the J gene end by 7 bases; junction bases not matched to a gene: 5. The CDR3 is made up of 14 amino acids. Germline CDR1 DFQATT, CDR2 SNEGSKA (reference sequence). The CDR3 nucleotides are TGCAGTGCTAGAGGGGCGGGGGGGCAGAATGAGCAGTTCTTC. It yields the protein CSARGAGGQNEQFF.